The sample holds a few counts of the clone carrying this TCR beta chain. Antigen unknown. MiXCR, applied by TCRdb to the 5' RACE reads, yields one record per CDR3 protein. The sample has a few hundred thousand distinct CDR3 sequences, 15% to 20% seen once; the top ten hold under 25%. The data were taken from a study of T-cell memory formation after mild COVID-19. General study results and limits: There were some responding clones in pre-infection memory, which suggested that cross-reactive memory had joined. Contracting CD8+ clones were enriched in EMRA, CD4+ mainly in CM and EM.

The V and J ends lost 0 bases and 1 base, in that order; junction bases with no gene match: 6. Germline assignment: CDR1 LGHNA and CDR2 YSLEER. CDR3 size: 17 residues. This TCR derives from a man younger than 35 who had mild COVID-19 (a few samples of this study predate the infection). Cell type and time point are not known. Material for sequencing was PBMCs or a T cell subset sorted from them (not recorded which). The chain recombines TRBV4-3 with TRBJ1-3; TRBD1 matches 7 bases. CDR3 amino acids: CASSQETGTASGNTIYF. CDR3 bases: TGCGCCAGCAGCCAAGAAACGGGGACAGCTTCTGGAAACACCATATATTTT.